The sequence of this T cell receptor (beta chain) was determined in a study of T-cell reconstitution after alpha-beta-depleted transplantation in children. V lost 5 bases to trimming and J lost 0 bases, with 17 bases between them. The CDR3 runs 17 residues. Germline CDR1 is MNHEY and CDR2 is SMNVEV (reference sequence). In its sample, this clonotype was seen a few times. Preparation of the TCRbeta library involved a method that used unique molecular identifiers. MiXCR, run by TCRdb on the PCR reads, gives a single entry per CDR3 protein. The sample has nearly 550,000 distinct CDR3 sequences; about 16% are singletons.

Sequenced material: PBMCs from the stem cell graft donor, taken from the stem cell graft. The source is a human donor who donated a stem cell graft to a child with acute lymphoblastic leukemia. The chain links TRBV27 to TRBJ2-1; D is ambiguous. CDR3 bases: TGTGCCAGCAGTCCGCCGGAATTTCCTAACTCCTACAATGAGCAGTTCTTC. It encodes CASSPPEFPNSYNEQFF.